This passage covers 16 T cell receptor beta chains from one sample sequenced in a study of read filtering for tumor transcriptome and immune sequencing. Molecular barcoded adaptors covering alpha/delta and beta/gamma chains were used on 400 to 450 ng RNA. TCRdb independently ran MiXCR on the reads; one entry per CDR3 protein. The table has 62,000 or so distinct CDR3 sequences, 20% to 25% seen once. The material sequenced was a population of CD138-negative cells sorted from bone marrow. These receptor sequences come from a donor at least 40 years old with multiple myeloma.

This clonotype was counted many times. The rearrangement uses TRBV7-2 and TRBJ2-1; D possibly corresponds to TRBD2 (5 bases). The CDR3 spans 16 residues. Germline V gene sequence: CDR1 SGHTA, CDR2 FQGNSA. V was trimmed by 7 bases and J by 9 bases, leaving 25 bases between them. CDR3 region: CASNTLGGRVVSEQFF. DNA of the CDR3: TGTGCCAGCAACACCCTAGGAGGCCGAGTCGTAAGTGAGCAGTTCTTC.

With respect to this clonotype: A far larger clone is just one base off, so this is likely a read error. The chain is built from TRBV11-3 and TRBJ2-1; D uncertain. Germline values: CDR1 SGHNT, CDR2 YENEEA. This CDR3 has 14 residues. The CDR3 sequence is CASSLIAEYNEQLF. DNA of the CDR3: TGTGCCAGCAGCTTAATCGCGGAGTACAATGAGCAGCTCTTC.

This clonotype was detected ten times or more. The V gene is TRBV20-1, the J gene TRBJ1-5; no firm D call. V lost 6 bases to trimming and J lost 2 bases, with 20 bases between them. CDR1 is DFQATT, CDR2 SNEGSKA, per germline (reference sequence). The CDR3 runs 16 residues. CDR3 DNA sequence: TGCAGTGCCCTAGGAAGGGAGACTTACGGCAATCAGCCCCAGCATTTT. It encodes CSALGRETYGNQPQHF.

This clonotype was recorded at least ten times. The CDR3 reads CSRWVPGLAGTSEQYF. CDR3 sequence (DNA): TGCAGTAGATGGGTGCCGGGACTAGCGGGTACTTCCGAGCAGTACTTC. The chain is built from TRBV20-1 and TRBJ2-7; 12 positions agree with TRBD2. Germline values: CDR1 DFQATT, CDR2 SNEGSKA (reference sequence). V was pared by 8 bases and J by 6 bases, with 17 bases of the junction left unmatched. This CDR3 spans 16 amino acids.

The table lists this clonotype with many counts. This sequence joins TRBV2 and TRBJ1-1; the match to TRBD1 covers 7 bases. The V and J ends lost 6 bases and 4 bases, in that order; junction bases with no gene match: 5. This CDR3 comprises 13 residues. The V gene's germline CDR1 is SNHLY and CDR2 FYNNEI. In DNA form, the CDR3 reads TGTGCCAGCAGCTTGACAGGGCGCACTGAAGCTTTCTTT. Residues: CASSLTGRTEAFF.

Ten or more counts support this clonotype. This chain connects TRBV28 to TRBJ2-7, with D possibly TRBD2 on 5 matching bases. V was pared by 5 bases and J by 3 bases, with 17 bases between. The CDR3 covers 15 residues. In germline, CDR1 is MDHEN, CDR2 SYDVKM. CDR3 coding DNA: TGTGCCAGCAGTGTAGCTCGACCGGGAAACTACGAGCAGTACTTC. Residues: CASSVARPGNYEQYF.

This chain connects TRBV15 to TRBJ1-5, with no clear D. Germline V gene sequence: CDR1 LNHNV, CDR2 YYDKDF (reference sequence). The length of the CDR3 is 13 residues. V lost 1 base to trimming and J lost 1 base, with 2 bases between them. CDR3 amino acids: CATSRVSNQPQHF. DNA of the CDR3: TGTGCCACCAGCAGAGTCAGCAATCAGCCCCAGCATTTT.

The table lists this clonotype with many counts. This sequence joins TRBV2 and TRBJ2-1, with unresolved D. Trimming left V 5 bases short and J 9 bases short, with 11 bases between. Germline loops: CDR1 SNHLY, CDR2 FYNNEI. The CDR3 is 12 residues long. The CDR3 region has the DNA TGTGCCAGCAGTCCACAGCGTATTGAGCAGTTCTTC. Its protein product is CASSPQRIEQFF.

This clonotype has at least ten counts. The rearrangement joins TRBV11-2 to TRBJ1-1, with D maybe TRBD1 (6 bases). Germline V lookup: CDR1 SGHAT, CDR2 FQNNGV. The CDR3 totals 13 residues. Trimming shortened V by 5 bases and J by 3 bases, and 10 bases separated the two germline ends. The CDR3 nucleotides are TGTGCCAGCAGCGGTGCAGGGGACACTGAAGCTTTCTTT. This translates into CASSGAGDTEAFF.

The sample holds many counts of this clonotype. The rearrangement joins TRBV20-1 to TRBJ2-7; D remains unclear. Trimming shortened V by 7 bases and J by 1 base, and 14 bases separated the two germline ends. CDR3 length equals 13 residues. Germline V gives CDR1 DFQATT, CDR2 SNEGSKA (reference sequence). CDR3 coding DNA: TGCAGTGAATCAGTTGTAAAGTCCTACGAGCAGTACTTC. This encodes CSESVVKSYEQYF.

Of note for this clonotype: A junction end diverges from the germline sequence, so it may reflect a read error. The rearrangement uses TRBV15 and TRBJ2-5; 11 nucleotides match TRBD1. The germline CDR1 and CDR2 sequences are LNHNV and YYDKDF (reference sequence). The CDR3 sequence is 16 residues long. DNA for the CDR3: TGTGCCACCAGCAGAGATCAAGGGACAGGGGGAGAGGCCCAGTACTTC. This encodes CATSRDQGTGGEAQYF.

This clonotype was recorded a few times. The V call is TRBV4-1, the J call TRBJ2-1, with D hard to call. CDR3 length: 14 residues. The germline V gene has CDR1 MGHRA and CDR2 YSYEKL. Trimming stripped 7 bases from V and 5 bases from J, with 15 bases between. The CDR3 DNA reads as TGCGCCAGCAAAGTGGGTGCCTGGGACAATGAGCAGTTCTTC. The encoded protein is CASKVGAWDNEQFF.

The sample holds many counts of this clonotype. The chain links TRBV7-3 to TRBJ2-2; D is undetermined. CDR1 and CDR2 from the germline V gene are SGHTA and FQGTGA. This CDR3 is built from 16 residues. Trimming took 1 base from V and 1 from J, leaving 10 bases between them. CDR3 amino acids: CASSLNARRNTGELFF. The CDR3 DNA sequence: TGTGCCAGCAGCTTAAACGCCAGGAGGAACACCGGGGAGCTGTTTTTT.

This clonotype was found many times. V is TRBV20-1 and J is TRBJ2-7; 9 bases align to TRBD1. Trimming at V came to 2 bases and at J to 0 bases, leaving 5 bases not matched to a gene. This CDR3 contains 15 residues. Germline V CDR1 and CDR2: DFQATT, SNEGSKA (reference sequence). The CDR3: CSARNRQGGSYEQYF. The CDR3 region has the DNA TGCAGTGCTAGAAATAGACAGGGGGGCTCCTACGAGCAGTACTTC.

In its sample, this clonotype was seen many times. One end of the junction does not line up with germline, which may come from a read error. This chain connects TRBV7-7 to TRBJ1-1, with D unclear. The CDR3 totals 14 residues. Germline V CDR1 and CDR2: SSHAT, FNYEAQ (reference sequence). The CDR3 coding sequence is TGTGCTAGCAGCCCGCCGGGGTTGAACACTGAAGCTTTCTTT. Residues: CASSPPGLNTEAFF.

This chain joins TRBV28 and TRBJ2-7; 11 nucleotides line up with TRBD1. The germline gives CDR1 MDHEN, CDR2 SYDVKM. The V segment lost 5 bases and the J segment 3 bases; nucleotides outside the gene matches: 6. CDR3 length: 15 residues. CDR3 loop: CASSLRDRGFYEQYF. The CDR3 DNA is TGTGCCAGCAGTCTCCGGGACAGGGGGTTCTACGAGCAGTACTTC. Variable domain in full (rest from reference TRBV28 and TRBJ2-7): DVKVTQSSRYLVKRTGEKVFLECVQDMDHENMFWYRQDPGLGLRLIYFSYDVKMKEKGDIPEGYSVSREKKERFSLILESASTNQTSMYLCASSLRDRGFYEQYFGPGTRLTVT.